This T cell receptor (beta chain) was captured by sequencing in a study of T cells in Graves' hyperthyroidism and ophthalmopathy. In the study overall: Peripheral blood draws took place at initial diagnosis, ahead of any treatment. Study-wide results and limits: The model's output predicted ophthalmopathy at a median of roughly seven months prior to onset.

CDR3 length: 17 amino acids. Germline-derived CDR1 and CDR2 are ENHRY and SYGVKD. Concerning this clonotype: Its antigen is unidentified. A junction boundary mismatches the germline segment, possibly from a read error.

From RNA transcripts, TCR beta CDR3 regions were amplified. HTBI primers drove first-round RT-PCR of the TCR CDR3. Using its own MiXCR run on the multiplex PCR reads, TCRdb lists one record per CDR3 protein. This sample has hundreds of thousands of distinct CDR3 sequences, with roughly 40% found just once. The chain recombines TRBV10-3 with TRBJ1-5; D unclear. The receptor was derived from a man aged 18 to 30 with Graves' hyperthyroidism. Sequenced sample: blood. CDR3 in amino acids: CASSYTPTMGNVQPQHF. In DNA, the CDR3 is TGTGCCAGCAGTTACACCCCGACCATGGGGAACGTGCAGCCCCAGCATTTT.